This T cell receptor beta chain was found in a study of blood T cell repertoires in COVID-19. On the study more broadly: Some COVID-19 samples were acute and others convalescent; all came from the United States, Italy and Spain. In each case, the material was cDNA or gDNA derived from T cells, B-cell-depleted T cells, or PBMCs.

Per the original methods: Amplification from reference gene primers served as the basis for estimated nucleated cell counts. The table came from immunoSEQ multiplex PCR; TCRdb's copy has only in-frame clones and leaves some out. The V and J calls and clone size come from that table; D and trimming were worked out from the DNA. The sample shows about 200,000 clones, approximately 81% of them seen only once. This CDR3 contains 19 residues. Germline trimming cut 7 bases from V and 2 bases from J; bases unmatched to any gene: 14. Looked up from germline, CDR1 is LNHDA and CDR2 is SQIVND (reference sequence). Everyone who took part was about 18 to 90 years old, and they came from about 25 US areas.

The sequence came from a woman in her forties or fifties with acute COVID-19. The chain carries TRBV19 and TRBJ2-3; 14 bases fit TRBD2. Input material: PBMCs or T cells enriched from blood (not recorded which). The CDR3 loop is CASKPFGLAGGGYTDTQYF. The CDR3, as DNA: TGTGCCAGTAAGCCCTTTGGACTAGCGGGGGGTGGTTACACAGATACGCAGTATTTT.